This paragraph reports one TCR beta chain. A roughly 2.5 ml blood sample was drawn per donor. Germline V gives CDR1 DFQATT, CDR2 SNEGSKA (reference sequence). The CDR3 has 14 residues. The sample belongs to a study of monozygotic twins with inflammatory bowel disease. Every TCR library consumed about 3.5 ug of total RNA. TCRdb reprocessed the 5' RACE reads; each CDR3 protein has one entry and no DNA is given. The table for this sample gives fewer than 550,000 distinct CDR3 sequences. Sequenced material: blood. The chain has TRBV20-1 and TRBJ2-7; no DNA is available, so the TRBD1 call from TCRdb remains unchecked. The TCR was taken from a human donor with ulcerative colitis or Crohn's disease, or a healthy co-twin of an affected twin (not recorded which). CDR3 region: CSATATGGYYEQYF.